These 31 T cell receptor beta chains were all obtained from the same sample, sequenced in a study of vaccination and CD4 T cells after COVID-19. Cultured CD4+ T cell DNA was sequenced using the Oncomine TCR Beta short-read assay. MiXCR, applied by TCRdb to the PCR reads, yields one record per CDR3 protein. The table includes 7,000 to 8,500 distinct CDR3 sequences, approximately 60% detected once. Treatment denoted: approximately 9-day PBMC culture with coronavirus spike peptide pools or control peptides (ViraFEST assay). These receptors have no known antigen. The sample taken for sequencing was CD4+ T cells from blood, cultured in vitro. These receptors were collected from a human donor who had recovered from COVID-19.

The rearrangement joins TRBV20-1 to TRBJ2-5; 7 bases are a match to TRBD2. Germline CDR1 and CDR2: DFQATT and SNEGSKA (reference sequence). After removal of 0 bases from V and 5 bases from J, the junction contained 6 bases not matched to a gene. The CDR3 sequence is 14 residues long. The CDR3 nucleotides read TGCAGTGCTAGAGATGGACTAGTCGGGGAGACCCAGTACTTC. Translation: CSARDGLVGETQYF.

V is TRBV6-5 and J is TRBJ2-5; D is possibly TRBD1 (6 bases). The V end lost 2 bases, the J end lost 2 bases, and 6 bases lay between the germline ends. Germline V gene lookup returns CDR1 MNHEY and CDR2 SVGAGI. This CDR3 contains 13 residues. The CDR3 nucleotides read TGTGCCAGCAGTTACAGGGGGCAAGAGACCCAGTACTTC. Translating gives CASSYRGQETQYF.

The chain has TRBV20-1 and TRBJ1-1; a weak D match, TRBD1 (5 bases). The germline V and J ends were trimmed by 0 bases and 1 base, with 15 bases remaining between them. Germline V gene sequence: CDR1 DFQATT, CDR2 SNEGSKA (reference sequence). There are 16 residues in the CDR3. The CDR3 coding sequence is TGCAGTGCTAGAGATCGCCGATACGGGACGAACACTGAAGCTTTCTTT. Amino acids: CSARDRRYGTNTEAFF.

The gene calls are TRBV6-5 and TRBJ1-6; 8 bases align to TRBD1. V was clipped by 0 bases and J by 6 bases; unmatched bases: 1. Germline CDR1 MNHEY, CDR2 SVGAGI. The CDR3 has 15 amino acids. In DNA form, the CDR3 reads TGTGCCAGCAGTTACTCGGACAGGGCTAATTCACCCCTCCACTTT. It encodes CASSYSDRANSPLHF.

This clonotype has just a few counts. The gene calls are TRBV6-2 or TRBV6-3 and TRBJ1-2; perhaps TRBD1 as D (5 bases). The CDR3 has 15 amino acids. Germline V gene data show CDR1 as MNHEY and CDR2 as SVGEGT. V lost 6 bases and J 3 bases, leaving 17 bases between the germline ends. CDR3 in amino acids: CASSPRGGPYYGYTF. Written as DNA, the CDR3 is TGTGCCAGCAGCCCTCGGGGGGGACCCTACTATGGCTACACCTTC.

This clonotype was found a few times. The chain has TRBV20-1 and TRBJ2-5; possibly TRBD2 for D (6 bases). Looked up from germline, CDR1 is DFQATT and CDR2 is SNEGSKA (reference sequence). CDR3 length: 15 amino acids. Trimming removed 1 base at V and 5 bases at J, with 17 bases between. CDR3 residues: CSARGAGGGGETQYF. In nucleotides, the CDR3 is TGCAGTGCTAGAGGTGCTGGGGGAGGCGGGGAGACCCAGTACTTC.

J is TRBJ1-1 and V is TRBV11-2; a possible D gene is TRBD1 (5 bases). Germline loops: CDR1 SGHAT, CDR2 FQNNGV. CDR3 length equals 14 residues. Trimming cost V 6 bases and J 1 base, with 12 bases left between them. The CDR3 reads CASRRGLSNTEAFF. CDR3 coding DNA: TGTGCCAGCAGGCGGGGACTTTCGAACACTGAAGCTTTCTTT.

V gene TRBV11-3 combines with J gene TRBJ2-5; no clear D. CDR3 length: 13 amino acids. CDR1 and CDR2 from the germline V gene are SGHNT and YENEEA. V was shortened by 3 bases and J by 1 base, with 6 bases between the two germline ends. In DNA form, the CDR3 reads TGTGCCAGCAGCTTGGCGGTCCAAGAGACCCAGTACTTC. As protein: CASSLAVQETQYF.

The CDR3 sequence: CSAGPLAGGGDTQYF. The DNA of the CDR3 is TGCAGTGCGGGGCCTCTAGCGGGAGGGGGGGATACGCAGTATTTT. The V call is TRBV20-1, the J call TRBJ2-3, with 12 bases lining up with TRBD2. The CDR3 extends over 15 amino acids. Germline CDR1 and CDR2: DFQATT and SNEGSKA (reference sequence). V lost 6 bases, J lost 6 bases, and 10 bases stayed unmatched.

The V call is TRBV10-3, the J call TRBJ2-1; D gene unclear. The ends were cut back, 2 bases at V and 3 bases at J, with 11 bases in the middle. The germline CDR1 and CDR2 sequences are ENHRY and SYGVKD. The CDR3 has 15 amino acids. Written as DNA, the CDR3 is TGTGCCATCAGTGAGGAACAACCCTACTACAATGAGCAGTTCTTC. This sequence encodes CAISEEQPYYNEQFF.

This clonotype was seen more than once but under ten times. The chain is built from TRBV20-1 and TRBJ2-7; 8 bases fit TRBD2. CDR3 length equals 14 residues. Germline V gene sequence: CDR1 DFQATT, CDR2 SNEGSKA (reference sequence). The trim removed 3 bases at V and 1 base at J, leaving 5 bases unmatched. The CDR3 region is CSARSVAGSYEQYF. The CDR3 DNA reads as TGCAGTGCTAGGTCGGTAGCGGGATCCTACGAGCAGTACTTC.

The chain employs TRBV20-1 and TRBJ2-3; perhaps TRBD2 as D (5 bases). CDR3 length: 13 residues. The germline V gene encodes CDR1 DFQATT and CDR2 SNEGSKA (reference sequence). V was clipped by 8 bases and J by 2 bases, with 14 bases between them. The DNA of the CDR3 is TGCAGTCCTCACGGGGAAAACACAGATACGCAGTATTTT. It yields the protein CSPHGENTDTQYF.

The rearrangement joins TRBV7-9 to TRBJ2-2, with D unclear. This CDR3 has 13 amino acids. Germline V CDR1 and CDR2: SEHNR, FQNEAQ (reference sequence). V lost 5 bases to trimming and J lost 5 bases, with 9 bases between them. CDR3 region: CASSTISTGELFF. The CDR3 bases are TGTGCCAGCAGCACAATCTCTACCGGGGAGCTGTTTTTT.

The table lists this clonotype with a few counts. J is TRBJ1-6 and V is TRBV6-5, with D possibly matching TRBD1 (5 bases). Germline CDR1 and CDR2: MNHEY and SVGAGI. Trimming stripped 0 bases from V and 6 bases from J, with 15 bases between. This CDR3 is 17 amino acids long. CDR3 coding DNA: TGTGCCAGCAGTTACTCCGGTTCTGGGGCCCCTAATTCACCCCTCCACTTT. Its translation: CASSYSGSGAPNSPLHF.

The chain links TRBV20-1 to TRBJ1-2, with 7 bases matching TRBD1. V shed 0 bases, J shed 2 bases, and the junction held 9 bases outside the gene matches. The length of the CDR3 is 16 residues. CDR1 and CDR2 from the germline V gene are DFQATT and SNEGSKA (reference sequence). The CDR3 spells CSARDGVTGSNYGYTF. DNA of the CDR3: TGCAGTGCTAGAGATGGTGTGACAGGGTCCAACTATGGCTACACCTTC.

The J gene is TRBJ1-5, the V gene TRBV9; D is unresolved. The CDR3 has 15 residues. CDR1 is SGDLS and CDR2 is YYNGEE in the germline V gene. The ends were cut back, 0 bases at V and 0 bases at J, with 7 bases in the middle. The CDR3 region has the DNA TGTGCCAGCAGCGTAGCTGGGCATAGCAATCAGCCCCAGCATTTT. Residues: CASSVAGHSNQPQHF.

This sequence joins TRBV5-4 and TRBJ2-2; no firm D call. V was pared by 4 bases and J by 3 bases, with 10 bases between. This CDR3 region has 14 residues. Germline V gene lookup returns CDR1 SGHNT and CDR2 YYREEE (reference sequence). Here the CDR3 reads CASSPPQDTGELFF. The CDR3 nucleotides are TGTGCCAGCAGCCCACCGCAGGACACCGGGGAGCTGTTTTTT.

The J gene is TRBJ1-2, the V gene TRBV6-1, with D possibly TRBD1 on 5 matching bases. In germline, CDR1 is MNHNS, CDR2 SASEGT. The ends were cut back, 9 bases at V and 2 bases at J, with 16 bases in the middle. There are 14 residues in the CDR3. DNA for the CDR3: TGTGCCAGTCTCCCCACGGGGGAAAACTATGGCTACACCTTC. This sequence encodes CASLPTGENYGYTF.

The chain joins TRBV2 to TRBJ2-7; D could derive from TRBD1 or TRBD2 (6 bases each). V lost 5 bases to trimming and J lost 7 bases, with 15 bases between them. The germline CDR1 and CDR2 sequences are SNHLY and FYNNEI. The CDR3 loop spans 13 amino acids. The CDR3 is CASSFAGAGEQYF. The CDR3 region has the DNA TGTGCCAGCAGTTTTGCAGGGGCGGGGGAGCAGTACTTC.

The J gene is TRBJ2-4, the V gene TRBV7-9; 12 bases agree with TRBD2. Trimming removed 1 base from V and 2 bases from J; junction bases left unmatched: 12. The length of the CDR3 is 20 residues. Germline CDR1 and CDR2: SEHNR and FQNEAQ (reference sequence). The CDR3 nucleotides are TGTGCCAGCAGCTTAGTCCCTAGCGGGAGGGCCGCTCGCCCCAAAAACATTCAGTACTTC. This encodes CASSLVPSGRAARPKNIQYF.

V is TRBV6-2 or TRBV6-3 and J is TRBJ1-5; TRBD1 is a possible D gene (6 bases). Trimming pared 5 bases from V and 5 bases from J, leaving 13 bases between. The CDR3 has 14 amino acids. CDR1 is MNHEY and CDR2 is SVGEGT in the germline V gene. The CDR3 loop is CASSAQGWYQPQHF. The CDR3, as DNA: TGTGCCAGCAGTGCACAGGGTTGGTATCAGCCCCAGCATTTT.

The V call is TRBV20-1, the J call TRBJ2-7, with 13 bases lining up with TRBD2. The CDR3 is made up of 16 amino acids. The V and J ends lost 5 bases and 0 bases, in that order; junction bases with no gene match: 7. Germline lookup yields CDR1 DFQATT and CDR2 SNEGSKA (reference sequence). This CDR3 is CSAPGLAGPSSYEQYF. CDR3 DNA: TGCAGTGCTCCGGGACTAGCGGGGCCGAGCTCCTACGAGCAGTACTTC.

The chain couples TRBV7-2 to TRBJ2-3; TRBD2 matches 10 bases. The germline CDR1 and CDR2 sequences are SGHTA and FQGNSA. The CDR3 has 17 residues. V lost 5 bases, J lost 5 bases, and 13 bases stayed unmatched. For the CDR3, the DNA is TGTGCCAGCAGCCTACACCGGCCTAGCGGGGGAGGAGATACGCAGTATTTT. This translates into CASSLHRPSGGGDTQYF.

This rearrangement joins TRBV6-1 to TRBJ1-5; D ambiguous. Germline V CDR1 and CDR2: MNHNS, SASEGT. V was clipped by 6 bases and J by 0 bases, with 12 bases between them. This CDR3 spans 15 amino acids. DNA of the CDR3: TGTGCCAGCAGAGCCTCGTTCGGTAGCAATCAGCCCCAGCATTTT. Translated, it gives CASRASFGSNQPQHF.

The sample holds a few counts of this clonotype. The V gene is TRBV30, the J gene TRBJ1-5; a weak D match, TRBD1 (6 bases). This CDR3 is 16 amino acids long. Germline CDR1 and CDR2: GTSNPN and SVGIG (reference sequence). Trimming took off 0 bases at V and 2 bases at J, with 14 bases between the two ends. In DNA, the CDR3 is TGTGCCTGGAGTGTAAACAGGGAGTGGGGCAATCAGCCCCAGCATTTT. Translating gives CAWSVNREWGNQPQHF.

The gene calls are TRBV19 and TRBJ2-7, with no clear D. Germline loops: CDR1 LNHDA, CDR2 SQIVND (reference sequence). The V end lost 4 bases, the J end lost 6 bases, and 10 bases lay between the germline ends. The length of the CDR3 is 12 residues. The CDR3 spells CASSTPGLEQYF. The CDR3 nucleotides read TGTGCCAGTAGTACGCCAGGTCTCGAGCAGTACTTC.

The J gene is TRBJ1-1, the V gene TRBV27; weak D call: TRBD1 (6 bases). The CDR3 contains 15 residues. Germline V lookup: CDR1 MNHEY, CDR2 SMNVEV (reference sequence). Trimming stripped 6 bases from V and 1 base from J, with 15 bases between. In DNA form, the CDR3 reads TGTGCCAGCAGGCCGCATGGGGGCGCGAACACTGAAGCTTTCTTT. It encodes CASRPHGGANTEAFF.

The chain employs TRBV7-9 and TRBJ1-1; 8 bases line up with TRBD1. From germline, CDR1 is SEHNR and CDR2 FQNEAQ (reference sequence). The CDR3 runs 13 residues. V was pared by 4 bases and J by 5 bases, with 3 bases of the junction left unmatched. This CDR3 is CASSSGGGTEAFF. CDR3 bases: TGTGCCAGCAGCTCAGGGGGCGGAACTGAAGCTTTCTTT. The full variable domain, its missing parts supplied by reference TRBV7-9 and TRBJ1-1, is DTGVSQNPRHKITKRGQNVTFRCDPISEHNRLYWYRQTLGQGPEFLTYFQNEAQLEKSRLLSDRFSAERPKGSFSTLEIQRTEQGDSAMYLCASSSGGGTEAFFGQGTRLTVV.

Only a few counts were recorded for this clonotype. The gene calls are TRBV19 and TRBJ1-2; no definite D call. The CDR3 has 13 residues. Trimming removed 6 bases from V and 0 bases from J, with 8 bases in between. From germline, CDR1 is LNHDA and CDR2 SQIVND (reference sequence). The CDR3: CASRLIPNYGYTF. The CDR3 region has the DNA TGTGCCAGTAGGTTGATCCCTAACTATGGCTACACCTTC.

The V and J genes are TRBV2 and TRBJ1-2, with unresolved D. Germline CDR1 is SNHLY and CDR2 is FYNNEI. The V end lost 6 bases, the J end lost 4 bases, and 21 bases lay between the germline ends. CDR3 length equals 16 residues. The DNA of the CDR3 is TGTGCCAGCAGGGGGTTACGCGTAAGGACCTTCTATGGCTACACCTTC. Its translation is CASRGLRVRTFYGYTF.

This chain connects TRBV19 to TRBJ2-7, with D unresolved. The CDR3 is made up of 11 amino acids. V was cut by 4 bases and J by 4 bases, with 5 bases left in between. Germline V gene sequence: CDR1 LNHDA, CDR2 SQIVND (reference sequence). The CDR3 DNA is TGTGCCAGTAGTACACAATACGAGCAGTACTTC. Protein: CASSTQYEQYF.